These T cell receptor beta chains were read from a single sample in a study of EBV T-cell therapy then PD-1 blockade in nasopharyngeal carcinoma. Using immunoSEQ multiplex PCR, the repertoire was profiled, and TCRdb retains in-frame clones only, with some absent. The sample holds about 20,000 clones, about 81% seen once. No cognate antigen is known for these TCRs. This specimen consisted of CD8+ T cells from blood, obtained at roughly day 250 from a patient whose treatment included autologous EBV-specific T cells and nivolumab. These receptors all come from a man aged 40-49 years with nasopharyngeal carcinoma. The CDR3 runs from the conserved cysteine through the conserved F or W. Each record gives: clone size, V gene, J gene, D gene, CDR3 protein, CDR3 DNA. The D gene is left open where the match is weak. Clone size is shown for a subset of rows, as once, few, many or a class of expanded clone.

>NA|TRBV6-6|TRBJ1-1|NA
CASSSLGYEMNTEAFF
TGTGCCAGCAGCTCCCTAGGTTATGAGATGAACACTGAAGCTTTCTTT
>NA|TRBV7-9|TRBJ1-4|NA
CASSLGGGGEKLFF
TGTGCCAGCAGCTTAGGAGGAGGGGGAGAAAAACTGTTTTTT
>NA|TRBV4-1|TRBJ1-1|NA
CASSMYRDTEAFF
TGCGCCAGCAGCATGTACAGGGACACTGAAGCTTTCTTT
>NA|TRBV13|TRBJ1-2|TRBD1
CASSLGTGNYGYTF
TGTGCCAGCAGCTTGGGGACAGGGAACTATGGCTACACCTTC
>NA|TRBV5-4|TRBJ1-1|NA
CASSLSGVGTEAFF
TGTGCCAGCAGCTTGTCCGGGGTAGGCACTGAAGCTTTCTTT
>NA|TRBV10-1|TRBJ1-1|NA
CASLKGSRGRVNTEAFF
TGCGCCAGCCTTAAGGGATCCCGGGGTCGCGTGAACACTGAAGCTTTCTTT
>NA|TRBV7-9|TRBJ2-1|TRBD2
CASSPPTSGASYNEQFF
TGTGCCAGCAGCCCGCCGACTAGCGGGGCCTCCTACAATGAGCAGTTCTTC
>NA|TRBV7-9|TRBJ2-5|NA
CASSLVGIQETQYF
TGTGCCAGCAGCTTAGTCGGCATCCAAGAGACCCAGTACTTC
>NA|TRBV29-1|TRBJ1-2|NA
CSVEKRDGYTF
TGCAGCGTTGAAAAGCGGGATGGCTACACCTTC
>NA|TRBV6-2/TRBV6-3|TRBJ2-7|TRBD1
CASSPPGQGADEQYF
TGTGCCAGCAGTCCCCCCGGACAGGGGGCGGACGAGCAGTACTTC
>NA|TRBV6-4|TRBJ2-2|NA
CASSARDTGELFF
TGTGCCAGCAGTGCTAGGGACACCGGGGAGCTGTTTTTT
>once|TRBV27|TRBJ1-6|NA
CASRDKTAYNSPLHF
TGTGCCAGCAGAGACAAGACAGCCTATAATTCACCCCTCCACTTT
>NA|TRBV6-2/TRBV6-3|TRBJ1-5|NA
CASSSDEGSNQPQHF
TGTGCCAGCAGTTCGGATGAGGGGAGCAATCAGCCCCAGCATTTT
>NA|TRBV9|TRBJ1-4|NA
CASSLGRGQFNEKLFF
TGTGCCAGCAGCTTGGGAAGAGGGCAATTTAATGAAAAACTGTTTTTT
>NA|TRBV7-9|TRBJ1-4|NA
CASSSYHMRVTNEKLFF
TGTGCCAGCAGCTCCTATCACATGAGGGTAACTAATGAAAAACTGTTTTTT
>NA|TRBV9|TRBJ1-5|TRBD1
CASSSGTVNQPQHF
TGTGCCAGCAGTTCCGGGACAGTAAATCAGCCCCAGCATTTT
>NA|TRBV6-6|TRBJ1-2|NA
CASSYWDGPNYGYTF
TGTGCCAGCAGTTATTGGGACGGACCAAACTATGGCTACACCTTC
>NA|TRBV7-3|TRBJ2-7|NA
CASSSRGLRAGSYEQYF
TGTGCCAGCAGCTCACGCGGTTTAAGGGCAGGGTCCTACGAGCAGTACTTC